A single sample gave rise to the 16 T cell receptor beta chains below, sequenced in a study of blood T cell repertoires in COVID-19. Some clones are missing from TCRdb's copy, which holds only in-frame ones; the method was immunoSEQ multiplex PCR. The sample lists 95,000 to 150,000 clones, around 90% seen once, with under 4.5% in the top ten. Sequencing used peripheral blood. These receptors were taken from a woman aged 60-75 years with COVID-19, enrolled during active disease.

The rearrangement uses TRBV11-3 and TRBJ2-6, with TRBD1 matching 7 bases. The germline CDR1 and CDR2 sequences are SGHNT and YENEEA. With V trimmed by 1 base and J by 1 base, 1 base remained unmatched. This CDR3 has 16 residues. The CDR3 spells CASSLGQGSGANVLTF. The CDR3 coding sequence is TGTGCCAGCAGCTTAGGACAGGGATCTGGGGCCAACGTCCTGACTTTC.

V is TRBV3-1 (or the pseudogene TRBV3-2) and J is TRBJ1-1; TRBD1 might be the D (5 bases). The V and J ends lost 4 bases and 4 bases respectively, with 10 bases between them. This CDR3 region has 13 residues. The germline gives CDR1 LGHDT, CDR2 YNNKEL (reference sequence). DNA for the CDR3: TGTGCCAGCAGCCCGGGGGGGGGCACTGAAGCTTTCTTT. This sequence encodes CASSPGGGTEAFF.

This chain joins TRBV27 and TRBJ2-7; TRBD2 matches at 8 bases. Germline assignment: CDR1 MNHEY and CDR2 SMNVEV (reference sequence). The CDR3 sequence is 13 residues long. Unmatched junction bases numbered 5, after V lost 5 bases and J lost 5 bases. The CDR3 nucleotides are TGTGCCAGCAGTGGGGCGGGGGGAGACGAGCAGTACTTC. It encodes CASSGAGGDEQYF.

CDR3 DNA sequence: TGCGCCAGCAGCCGTCGGGGTAGCGGCAACACAGATACGCAGTATTTT. Protein: CASSRRGSGNTDTQYF. This chain connects TRBV4-3 to TRBJ2-3, with D perhaps TRBD2 (6 bases). The CDR3 is 16 amino acids. Germline CDR1 and CDR2: LGHNA and YSLEER. Trimming cost V 4 bases and J 2 bases, with 16 bases left between them.

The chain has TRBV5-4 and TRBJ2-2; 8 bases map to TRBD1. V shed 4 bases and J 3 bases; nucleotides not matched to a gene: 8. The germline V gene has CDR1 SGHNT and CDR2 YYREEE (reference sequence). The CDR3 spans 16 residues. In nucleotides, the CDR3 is TGTGCCAGCAGCAACAGGGGGTCGTTTTACACCGGGGAGCTGTTTTTT. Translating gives CASSNRGSFYTGELFF. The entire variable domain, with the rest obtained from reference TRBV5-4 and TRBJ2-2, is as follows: ETGVTQSPTHLIKTRGQQVTLRCSSQSGHNTVSWYQQALGQGPQFIFQYYREEENGRGNFPPRFSGLQFPNYSSELNVNALELDDSALYLCASSNRGSFYTGELFFGEGSRLTVL.

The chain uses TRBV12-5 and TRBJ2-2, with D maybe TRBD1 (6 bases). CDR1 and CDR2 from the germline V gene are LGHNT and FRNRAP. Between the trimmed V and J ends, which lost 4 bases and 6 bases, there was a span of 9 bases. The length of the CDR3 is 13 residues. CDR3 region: CASGSRGPGELFF. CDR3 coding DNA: TGTGCTAGTGGTTCCAGGGGTCCCGGGGAGCTGTTTTTT.

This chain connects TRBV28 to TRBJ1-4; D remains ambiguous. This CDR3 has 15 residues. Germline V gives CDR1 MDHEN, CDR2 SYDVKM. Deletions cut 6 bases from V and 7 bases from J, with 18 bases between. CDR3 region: CASSSRLGMAEKLFF. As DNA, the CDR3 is TGTGCCAGCAGCTCCCGCCTGGGCATGGCTGAAAAACTGTTTTTT.

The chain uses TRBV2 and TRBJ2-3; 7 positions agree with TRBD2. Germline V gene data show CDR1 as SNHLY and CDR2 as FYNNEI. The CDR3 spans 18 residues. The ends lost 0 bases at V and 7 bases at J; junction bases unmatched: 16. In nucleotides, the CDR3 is TGTGCCAGCAGTGAAGCTTGGACTAGTTTTGCATTGGGTTATACGCAGTATTTT. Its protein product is CASSEAWTSFALGYTQYF.

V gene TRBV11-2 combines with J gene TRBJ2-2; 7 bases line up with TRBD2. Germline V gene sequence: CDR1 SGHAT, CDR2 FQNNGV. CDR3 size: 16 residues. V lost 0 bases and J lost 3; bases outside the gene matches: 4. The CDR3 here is CASSLEAGSYTGELFF. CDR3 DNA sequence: TGTGCCAGCAGCTTAGAAGCGGGGTCGTACACCGGGGAGCTGTTTTTT.

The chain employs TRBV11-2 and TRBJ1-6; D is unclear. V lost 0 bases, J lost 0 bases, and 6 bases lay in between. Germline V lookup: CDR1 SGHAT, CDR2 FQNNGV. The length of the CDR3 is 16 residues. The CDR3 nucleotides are TGTGCCAGCAGCTTAGAATCGGGCTCCTATAATTCACCCCTCCACTTT. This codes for CASSLESGSYNSPLHF.

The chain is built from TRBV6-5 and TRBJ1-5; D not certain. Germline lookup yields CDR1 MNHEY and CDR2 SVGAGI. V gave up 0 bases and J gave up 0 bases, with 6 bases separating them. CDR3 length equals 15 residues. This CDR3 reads CASSYSSVSNQPQHF. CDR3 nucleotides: TGTGCCAGCAGTTACTCGTCTGTTAGCAATCAGCCCCAGCATTTT.

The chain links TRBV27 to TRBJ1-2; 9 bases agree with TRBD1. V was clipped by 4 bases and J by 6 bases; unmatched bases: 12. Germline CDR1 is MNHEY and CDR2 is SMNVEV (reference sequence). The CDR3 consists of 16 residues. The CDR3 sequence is CASSSQGAGTLDGYTF. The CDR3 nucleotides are TGTGCCAGCAGTTCACAGGGGGCGGGCACGTTGGATGGCTACACCTTC.

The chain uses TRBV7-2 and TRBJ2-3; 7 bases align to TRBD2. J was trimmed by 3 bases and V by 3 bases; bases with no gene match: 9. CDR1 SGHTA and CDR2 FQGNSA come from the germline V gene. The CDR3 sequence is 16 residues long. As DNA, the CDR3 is TGTGCCAGCAGCTTGGAGAAGACTAGCAGAACAGATACGCAGTATTTT. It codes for CASSLEKTSRTDTQYF.

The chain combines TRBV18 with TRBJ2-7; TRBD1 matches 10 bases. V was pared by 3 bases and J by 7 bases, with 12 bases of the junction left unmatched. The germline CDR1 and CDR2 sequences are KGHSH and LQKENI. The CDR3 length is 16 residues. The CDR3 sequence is CASSPRGQGGLGEQYF. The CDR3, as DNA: TGTGCCAGCTCACCCCGTGGACAGGGGGGGTTAGGAGAGCAGTACTTC.

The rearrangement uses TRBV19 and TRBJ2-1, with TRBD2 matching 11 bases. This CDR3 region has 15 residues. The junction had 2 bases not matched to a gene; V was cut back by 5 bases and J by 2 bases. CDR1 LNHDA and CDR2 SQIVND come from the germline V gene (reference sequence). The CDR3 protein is CASSLAGGTYNEQFF. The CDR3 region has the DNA TGTGCCAGTAGTCTAGCGGGGGGCACCTACAATGAGCAGTTCTTC.

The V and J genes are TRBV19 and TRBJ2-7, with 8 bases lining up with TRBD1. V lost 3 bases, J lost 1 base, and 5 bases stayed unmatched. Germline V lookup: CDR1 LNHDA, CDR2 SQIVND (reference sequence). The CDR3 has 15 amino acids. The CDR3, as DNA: TGTGCCAGTAGTATCATAGACAGGGGTTCCTACGAGCAGTACTTC. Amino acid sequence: CASSIIDRGSYEQYF.